Sequencing of this T cell receptor (beta chain) was carried out in a study of cytomegalovirus exposure and HLA in healthy donors (dated by TCRdb to about 2017). With regard to the full study: In an earlier analysis of roughly 500 of the donors, 276 Gb of sequence data and 120 million or so unique TCR beta sequences from roughly 180 million T cells were reported. To predict cytomegalovirus infection status, the study brought together high-throughput TCR immunosequencing, statistical association of individual TCRs with disease status, and machine learning. To decide whether each TCR beta V gene segment behaved as functional or pseudogenic, an earlier analysis of some 570 of the donors relied on high-throughput TCR beta sequencing. All discovery cohort repertoires had been generated using a single sequencing platform. An early release that covered about 600 HLA-typed donors contained approximately 300 gigabases of sequencing data and tens of millions of unique TCR sequences. Class I and class II HLA loci were covered by the typing at four-digit resolution. The later analysis used no new phenotypic data to find candidate immune exposures, relying instead on TCR beta sequences and their occurrence across donors. The study profiled the T cell repertoires of 666 subjects by immunosequencing and related them to cytomegalovirus serostatus. A later genetic analysis took genome-wide SNP genotypes for 398 of the 666 donors and used that subset as a discovery cohort. Because of strong linkage in the cohort, five DR-DQ haplotypes were treated as single units for association and clustering. The study was designed to test whether signatures of past pathogen exposure could be identified by cataloging public T cell receptors. Typing coverage varied by locus: about 620-630 donors for A, B, C, DRB1 and DQB1; roughly 510 for DQA1; more than 600 for DPA1; 400 to 480 for DPB1. A separate validation cohort of some 130 different subjects was used in addition to the 666-subject first cohort. Donor age, sex, ethnicity and CMV serostatus were compiled together with the repertoire data. A later analysis re-examined previously published TCR beta repertoires from more than 650 donors and added high-resolution HLA genotyping to investigate patterns of TCR occurrence. Among around 400 genotyped donors of the cohort, an average of around 240,000 unique TCR beta nucleotide sequences was sequenced per donor, of which 15% to 20% were non-productive. Of the 300 to 450 genotyped donors, approximately 83% fell in the genetic ancestry cluster associated with self-reported Caucasian donors.

The library was made by the immunoSEQ multiplex PCR assay. For the multiplex PCR, a mixture combining 60 forward primers for TCR Vbeta segments and 13 reverse primers for TCR Jbeta segments was used. A multiplex PCR assay on genomic DNA amplified the CDR3 region of rearranged TCR beta genes. On the Illumina HiSeq System, the amplified TCR beta libraries were sequenced as 87-base-pair reads. The original pipeline was this. A later analysis counted tens of millions of unique TCR beta chains across the 700 or so repertoires, and approximately 11 million of these chains were shared by at least two donors. Raw reads were error-corrected and collapsed into unique sequences by a nearest-neighbor algorithm in which closely related sequences were merged to remove PCR and sequencing errors. V, D and J gene segments were assigned by aligning CDR3 sequences to IMGT reference sequences. For a sequence to be retained, a match of at least six nucleotides was required to both a V gene segment and a J gene segment. Rearrangements were called productive when the CDR3 lacked stop codons and stayed in frame with V and J; all others were non-productive. Following IMGT convention, CDR3 was defined as the stretch from the second conserved V-encoded cysteine to the conserved J-encoded phenylalanine. Sequences without an unambiguous match to a single V gene segment were excluded from the earlier analysis of a few hundred of the donors. In an earlier analysis of 450 to 700 of the donors, V segments were called functional above 56.7% productive rearrangements and were called segregating when the between-donor standard deviation exceeded 5%. A statistical classification framework was developed to diagnose cytomegalovirus status using the catalog of TCR beta chain sequences. V and J gene assignment, in a later analysis, came from comparing TCR nucleotide sequences with IMGT/GENE-DB human TR gene sequences. In a later analysis, CDR3 sequences and most-parsimonious VDJ recombination scenarios were assigned using the TCRdist pipeline. In a later analysis, each TCR beta chain was defined by its CDR3 amino acid sequence together with its V-gene family, and reads lacking a unique V-gene family were excluded. A later analysis removed 550 to 650 highly shared, low-generation-probability nucleotide sequences to deal with suspected cross-contamination and a sequencing artifact. For each public chain, a later analysis derived a clonal expansion index from normalized ranks of inferred template counts within each repertoire. In a later analysis, generation probabilities were computed using a VDJ recombination model fitted to out-of-frame rearrangements, and the results were checked against IGoR. In a later analysis, TCR-TCR, TCR-HLA and TCR-CMV co-occurrence was scored with hypergeometric tests, and a repertoire-size bias correction was applied to TCR pairs. A later analysis estimated false discovery rates by permuting HLA or CMV assignments 20 times. In a later analysis, co-occurring TCRs were grouped with DBSCAN, and TCRdist sequence similarity was added when clustering was performed within HLA-allele-positive subsets. Repertoires with fewer than 30,000 or more than 120,000 public chains were left out of co-occurrence clustering, as were several repertoires with anomalous nucleotide sharing. This immuneACCESS table, as held by TCRdb, lists in-frame sequences with V and J called but not all clones. Of the missing ones, under half trace to an unresolved V gene in checked studies; the others have no known cause. D and trimming come from the DNA, and the V and J calls and clone size come from that table. This sample holds roughly 150,000 clones; roughly a tenth were observed only once. Together, the top ten hold about 2% of the sample.

The cohort was made up of approximately 700 healthy bone marrow donors. All cohort members were sampled while nominally healthy, although unrecorded immune exposures were likely present. The donor was CMV seronegative and was included in the group of about 350 seronegative cohort members. Every donor gave a peripheral blood sample, and the peripheral blood mononuclear cells from that sample were used for TCR beta sequencing. Genomic DNA was extracted from the blood cell samples with the Qiagen DNeasy Blood Extraction Kit. Results and caveats for the whole study, not just this receptor: In the study, 150 to 200 TCR beta chains were listed as associated with cytomegalovirus. According to a later genetic analysis, donors in an Asian-associated ancestry cluster had fewer N-insertions in productive TCRs than the roughly 700-donor mean. According to a later analysis, parvovirus B19, influenza, CMV and Epstein-Barr virus appeared linked to several top co-occurrence clusters. In an earlier analysis of some 500 of the donors, most TCR beta V segments appeared in productive rearrangements about 90% or about 30% of the time, broadly matching IMGT annotations. Because counts were too low, 15 to 20 rarely observed V segments, including chromosome 9 orphons, were left out of the earlier analysis of approximately 500 of the donors. When HLA alleles, especially DR and DQ, strongly co-occurred, TCR associations were difficult to assign to individual alleles. V-gene and J-gene trimming of TCR beta chains was associated with a missense DCLRE1C variant in a later genetic analysis, and the association was replicated in an independent cohort. HLA typing was unavailable for some donors at each locus, so association tests used only the typed subset. A further reported finding was that TCR beta sequences accurately predicted the HLA-A and HLA-B alleles for most subjects in the first cohort. Correlated functional status among segregating V segments might be attributable to linkage disequilibrium, but an unknown experimental factor could not be ruled out. Roughly uniform sequencing depth across donors was assumed in presence/absence analyses, although this assumption may not hold. In both the original and validation cohorts, the classifier was reported to diagnose cytomegalovirus status with high specificity and sensitivity. In this cohort, only TCR beta chains were sequenced, and detectable features were limited by the absence of alpha or paired-chain data. The only immune exposure information available for the cohort was CMV serostatus. At a false discovery rate of 0.05, a later analysis linked fewer than 20,000 TCR beta sequences to specific HLA alleles. In a later analysis, most CMV-associated TCR beta chains were found to appear HLA-restricted, with HLA associations seemingly driven largely by CMV exposure. In vitro tests confirmed that a few of the cytomegalovirus-associated TCR beta chains recognize cytomegalovirus antigens. In a later analysis, the rate of TCR association differed among HLA loci, with DRB1 alleles having the most associated TCRs and HLA-C alleles having the fewest. The 87-base-pair reads could not distinguish some IMGT-functional V segments, including TRBV6-2 and TRBV6-3, so those segments were excluded. Compared with equally common non-associated chains, HLA-associated TCR beta chains in a later analysis were more clonally expanded and had lower generation probabilities. It was suggested by the authors that the approach could potentially be generalized to other disease states and immunological phenotypes. Most TCR sequences were seen in very few donors, while some public TCRs were found in many individuals. A cluster of highly shared sequence variants was judged likely to represent a technical artifact of the sequencing pipeline.

There are a few counts of this clone. Its antigen is still unknown. There are no base qualities to consult, and no much larger clone falls within one base. CDR1 SEHNR and CDR2 FQNEAQ are derived from the germline V gene (reference sequence). The CDR3 runs 12 residues from the cysteine to the phenylalanine. Just CDR3 DNA is preserved here, 36 bases in frame from base 1. The trim is 8 bases for V and 0 bases for J, with a gap of 6 bases between the germline ends. The TCR sequence derives from a male donor in good health and CMV-seronegative. The specimen was PBMCs. The sequence is built from TRBV7-9 and TRBJ2-3, with the D gene call left open. The CDR3 region reads CASRLSTDTQYF. The sequenced DNA: TGTGCCAGCCGACTTAGCACAGATACGCAGTATTTT.